A single sample is the source of the 8 T cell receptor beta chains below, sequenced in a study of blood T cell repertoires in COVID-19. Clones were sequenced by immunoSEQ multiplex PCR, and TCRdb holds only the in-frame ones, with some missing. The sample contains roughly 110,000 clones, 80% to 90% of which appear only once. Sequencing input: peripheral blood. Receptors originate from a woman in her fifties or sixties with acute or convalescent COVID-19.

There are a few counts of this clone. The rearrangement uses TRBV5-8 and TRBJ1-2, with TRBD1 matching over 7 bases. This CDR3 is built from 15 residues. CDR1 and CDR2 (germline): SGHTS, YDEGEE. J was trimmed by 4 bases and V by 3 bases; bases with no gene match: 9. This CDR3 is CASSSPKTGIYGYTF. The CDR3, as DNA: TGTGCCAGCAGCTCCCCGAAGACAGGGATCTATGGCTACACCTTC.

This rearrangement joins TRBV18 to TRBJ2-7, with D perhaps matching TRBD2 (6 bases). There are 13 residues in the CDR3. V lost 3 bases and J 5 bases, leaving 11 bases between the germline ends. Germline V gene sequence: CDR1 KGHSH, CDR2 LQKENI. CDR3: CASSPTSGDEQYF. CDR3 in DNA: TGTGCCAGCTCACCCACCTCGGGGGACGAGCAGTACTTC.

V and J are TRBV27 and TRBJ2-5; 10 positions agree with TRBD1. The CDR3 length is 15 residues. V shed 4 bases and J 1 base; nucleotides not matched to a gene: 3. Germline CDR1 MNHEY, CDR2 SMNVEV (reference sequence). This chain's CDR3 is CASSSWTGGQETQYF. The CDR3 DNA is TGTGCCAGCAGTTCCTGGACAGGGGGCCAAGAGACCCAGTACTTC.

V is TRBV9 and J is TRBJ2-2; 7 bases align to TRBD2. This CDR3 contains 16 residues. The V gene end was trimmed by 4 bases and the J gene end by 5 bases; junction bases not matched to a gene: 11. Per the germline V gene, CDR1 is SGDLS and CDR2 is YYNGEE. In DNA form, the CDR3 reads TGTGCCAGCAGCACCACGGCGGGAGCTGGGACCGGGGAGCTGTTTTTT. This codes for CASSTTAGAGTGELFF.

The chain uses TRBV9 and TRBJ1-6; 7 positions agree with TRBD1. V trimming: 3 bases; J trimming: 12 bases; junction bases outside the gene matches: 21. Germline-derived CDR1 and CDR2 are SGDLS and YYNGEE. The CDR3 is 18 amino acids. The CDR3, as DNA: TGTGCCAGCAGCGCCGAGGGTGGAGGAGGGACAGACGTCAAACCCCTCCACTTT. This gives the protein CASSAEGGGGTDVKPLHF.

The chain joins TRBV28 to TRBJ2-1; D is perhaps TRBD1 (5 bases). This CDR3 has 12 amino acids. V was cut by 2 bases and J by 6 bases, with 5 bases left in between. The germline CDR1 and CDR2 sequences are MDHEN and SYDVKM. CDR3 coding DNA: TGTGCCAGCAGTTTACAGGGCAATGAGCAGTTCTTC. It specifies CASSLQGNEQFF. The full variable domain, rest sourced from reference TRBV28 and TRBJ2-1, is DVKVTQSSRYLVKRTGEKVFLECVQDMDHENMFWYRQDPGLGLRLIYFSYDVKMKEKGDIPEGYSVSREKKERFSLILESASTNQTSMYLCASSLQGNEQFFGPGTRLTVL.

The chain employs TRBV27 and TRBJ2-1; the D gene is possibly TRBD2 (6 bases). CDR3 length equals 14 residues. CDR1 is MNHEY, CDR2 SMNVEV, per germline (reference sequence). Trimming left V 3 bases short and J 8 bases short, with 14 bases between. The CDR3 region has the DNA TGTGCCAGCAGTTTGGCCGGGAGCACAGATGAGCAGTTCTTC. Its translation: CASSLAGSTDEQFF.

V and J are TRBV4-3 and TRBJ2-7; D ambiguous. V was cut by 1 base and J by 1 base, with 5 bases left in between. The CDR3 covers 13 residues. Germline lookup yields CDR1 LGHNA and CDR2 YSLEER. Here the CDR3 DNA reads TGCGCCAGCAGCCAAGTTCAATCCTACGAGCAGTACTTC. Encoded protein: CASSQVQSYEQYF.